This paragraph reports one T cell receptor (beta chain). These data belong to a study of blood T cell repertoires in COVID-19. Here immunoSEQ multiplex PCR was the method, and the copy in TCRdb shows in-frame clones only, minus some. The sample has about 160,000 clones; less than 85% are singletons. The CDR3 is made up of 17 amino acids. V lost 3 bases and J 3 bases, leaving 17 bases between the germline ends. Germline V gene sequence: CDR1 MGHRA, CDR2 YSYEKL. This TCR derives from a woman aged 40-49 years with COVID-19, enrolled during active disease. This sequence joins TRBV4-1 and TRBJ2-2, with a tentative D call TRBD2 (8 bases). Input material: peripheral blood. CDR3: CASSQEGGGGYTGELFF. DNA for the CDR3: TGCGCCAGCAGCCAGGAAGGGGGCGGGGGGTACACCGGGGAGCTGTTTTTT.